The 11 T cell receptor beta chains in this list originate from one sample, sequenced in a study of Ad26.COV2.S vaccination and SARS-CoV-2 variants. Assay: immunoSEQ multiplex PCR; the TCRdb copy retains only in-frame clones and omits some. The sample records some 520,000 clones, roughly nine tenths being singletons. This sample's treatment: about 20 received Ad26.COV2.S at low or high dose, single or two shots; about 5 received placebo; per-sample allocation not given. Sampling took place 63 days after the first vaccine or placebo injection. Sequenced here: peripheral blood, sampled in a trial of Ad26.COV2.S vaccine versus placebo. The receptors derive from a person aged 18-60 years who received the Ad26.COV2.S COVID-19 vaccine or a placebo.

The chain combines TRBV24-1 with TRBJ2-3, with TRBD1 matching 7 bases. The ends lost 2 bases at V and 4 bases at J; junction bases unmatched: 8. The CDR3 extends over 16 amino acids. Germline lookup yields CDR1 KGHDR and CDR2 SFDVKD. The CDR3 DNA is TGTGCCACCAGTGATTCCTCGGGACAGACTCCAGATACGCAGTATTTT. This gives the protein CATSDSSGQTPDTQYF.

CDR3 in amino acids: CASSLGDNYGYTF. CDR3 in DNA: TGTGCCAGCAGCTTGGGGGATAACTATGGCTACACCTTC. The gene calls are TRBV7-9 and TRBJ1-2, with D maybe TRBD1 (5 bases). Deletions cut 3 bases from V and 1 base from J, with 6 bases between. CDR3 length: 13 amino acids. Germline V gene lookup returns CDR1 SEHNR and CDR2 FQNEAQ (reference sequence).

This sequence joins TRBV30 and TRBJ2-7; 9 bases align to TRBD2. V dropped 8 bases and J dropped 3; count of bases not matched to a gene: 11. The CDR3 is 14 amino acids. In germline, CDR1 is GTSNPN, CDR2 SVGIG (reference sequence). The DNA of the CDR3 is TGTGCCGGCCGGACTAGCGATTTGGGCTACGAGCAGTACTTC. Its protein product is CAGRTSDLGYEQYF.

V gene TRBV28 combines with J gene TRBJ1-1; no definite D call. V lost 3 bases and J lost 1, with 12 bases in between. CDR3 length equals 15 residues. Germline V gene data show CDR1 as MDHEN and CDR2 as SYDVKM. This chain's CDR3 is CASSFRRARNTEAFF. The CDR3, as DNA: TGTGCCAGCAGTTTTCGGCGCGCCAGGAACACTGAAGCTTTCTTT.

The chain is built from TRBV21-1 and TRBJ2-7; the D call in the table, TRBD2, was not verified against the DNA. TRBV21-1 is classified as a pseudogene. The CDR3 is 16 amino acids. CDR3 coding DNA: TGTGCCAGCCCCCCCACTACTAGCGGGAAAAACTACGAGCAGTACTTC. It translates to CASPPTTSGKNYEQYF.

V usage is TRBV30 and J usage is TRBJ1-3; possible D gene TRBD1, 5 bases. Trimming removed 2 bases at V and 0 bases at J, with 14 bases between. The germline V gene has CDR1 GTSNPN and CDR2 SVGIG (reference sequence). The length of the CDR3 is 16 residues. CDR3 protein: CAWSRVGGNSGNTIYF. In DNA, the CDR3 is TGTGCCTGGAGTCGCGTGGGGGGGAACTCTGGAAACACCATATATTTT.

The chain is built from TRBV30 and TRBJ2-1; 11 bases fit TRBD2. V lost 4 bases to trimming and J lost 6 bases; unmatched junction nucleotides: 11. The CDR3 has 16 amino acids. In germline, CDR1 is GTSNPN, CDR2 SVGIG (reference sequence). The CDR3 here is CAWTPVSGRAGNEQFF. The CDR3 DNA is TGTGCCTGGACCCCCGTTAGCGGGAGGGCCGGCAATGAGCAGTTCTTC.

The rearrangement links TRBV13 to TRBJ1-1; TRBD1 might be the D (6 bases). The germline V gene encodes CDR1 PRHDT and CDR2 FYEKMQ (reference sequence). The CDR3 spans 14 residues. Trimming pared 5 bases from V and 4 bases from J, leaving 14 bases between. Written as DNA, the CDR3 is TGTGCCAGCAGCCTCAAACAGGGAAGCACTGAAGCTTTCTTT. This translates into CASSLKQGSTEAFF.

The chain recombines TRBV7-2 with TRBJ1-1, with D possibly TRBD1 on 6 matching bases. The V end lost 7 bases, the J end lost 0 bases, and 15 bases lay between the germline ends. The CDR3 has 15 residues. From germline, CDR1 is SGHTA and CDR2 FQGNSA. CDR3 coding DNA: TGTGCCAGCAACCGTGGGGGCGGAATGAACACTGAAGCTTTCTTT. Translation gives CASNRGGGMNTEAFF.

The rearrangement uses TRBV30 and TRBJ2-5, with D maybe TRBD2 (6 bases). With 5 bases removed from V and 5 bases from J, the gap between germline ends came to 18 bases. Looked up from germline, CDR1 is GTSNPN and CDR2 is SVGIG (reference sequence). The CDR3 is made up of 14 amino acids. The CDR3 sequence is CAWGLRDSWETQYF. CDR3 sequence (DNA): TGTGCCTGGGGACTACGGGACTCGTGGGAGACCCAGTACTTC.

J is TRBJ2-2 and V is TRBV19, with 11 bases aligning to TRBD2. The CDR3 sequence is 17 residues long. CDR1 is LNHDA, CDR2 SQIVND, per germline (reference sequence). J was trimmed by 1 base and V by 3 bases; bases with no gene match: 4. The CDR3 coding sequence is TGTGCCAGTAGTATTCTGGGGACTAGCGGGAACACCGGGGAGCTGTTTTTT. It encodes CASSILGTSGNTGELFF.